This T cell receptor beta chain was captured in a study of blood T cell repertoires in COVID-19 (dated by TCRdb to 2018 to 2020). Study-wide context: Samples from collaborators originated in the United States, Italy and Spain and spanned both the acute and convalescent phases of COVID-19. The prospective study material was composed of cDNA or gDNA derived from T cells, B-cell-depleted T cells, or PBMCs. Subjects who had been exposed to COVID-19, were actively infected with it, or had recovered from it provided the deeply sampled blood TCRbeta repertoires that made up the dataset. A freely available public database, intended as a resource for researchers studying the immune response to SARS-CoV-2, is where the repertoires were released. Samples came from the ongoing ImmuneRACE study (first 160 participants) plus 1,254 subjects from 6 global collaborators. A de-identified subject ID, COVID-19 status, age in years and sex were almost always included in the sample metadata. HLA class I and class II types, where available, came from metadata supplied by the sample provider rather than from assay-based typing.

Trimming removed 0 bases from V and 4 bases from J, leaving 10 bases between the germline ends. Looking up the germline V gene yields CDR1 SGHDT and CDR2 YYEEEE. Its CDR3 holds 14 amino acids, cysteine through phenylalanine. Of all the DNA, just the CDR3 is kept, 42 bases in frame from base 1. TCRbeta CDR3 regions were amplified from genomic DNA by means of the immunoSEQ Assay, a bias-controlled multiplex PCR. The authors' pipeline ran thus. The number of nucleated cells in each sample was estimated from the amplification of reference gene primers within the assay. To quantify the absolute abundance of each unique TCRbeta CDR3 rearrangement, sequence reads were collapsed and filtered. For each sample, productive Simpson clonality was calculated as the square root of Simpson's diversity index across productive rearrangements. TCRdb mirrors the immuneACCESS table, restricted to in-frame sequences. Some clones are absent from its copies; in checked studies, under half trace to an unresolved V gene, and the reason for the others is unknown. V, J and clone size reflect that table, while D and trimming were determined from the DNA. The sample table contains fewer than 300,000 clones; only one count was recorded for about four fifths of them. 2.5% to 3.5% of the sample belongs to the ten largest clones.

Note on this clone: Its antigen is not yet known. Qualities for individual bases were not recorded, and no much larger clone is one base off.

Study-wide findings and limitations: The quantity of clinical and demographic metadata differed by source and by participant and was supplied without curation.

Each collaborating institution followed its own protocols to collect whole blood in K2EDTA tubes. For TCRbeta analysis, collaborator samples were shipped as frozen whole blood, as isolated PBMCs, or as DNA extracted from either sample type. What was sequenced was peripheral blood. The receptor was derived from a woman between 18 and 29 years old with acute or convalescent COVID-19. This chain is built from TRBV5-6 and TRBJ1-2; no D gene can be assigned with confidence. The CDR3 corresponds to CASSLGVEIYGYTF. At the DNA level, the sequence is TGTGCCAGCAGCTTGGGGGTGGAGATCTATGGCTACACCTTC.